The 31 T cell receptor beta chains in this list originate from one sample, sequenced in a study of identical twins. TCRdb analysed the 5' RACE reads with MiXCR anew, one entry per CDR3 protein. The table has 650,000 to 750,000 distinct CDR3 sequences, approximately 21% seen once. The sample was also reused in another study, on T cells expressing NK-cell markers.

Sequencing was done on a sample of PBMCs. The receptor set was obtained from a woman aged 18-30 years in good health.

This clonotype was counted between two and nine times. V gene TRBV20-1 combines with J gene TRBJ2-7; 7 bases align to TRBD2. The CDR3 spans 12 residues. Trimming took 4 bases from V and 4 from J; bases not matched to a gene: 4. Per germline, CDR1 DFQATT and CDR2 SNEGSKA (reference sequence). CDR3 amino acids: CSAIPSGYEQYF. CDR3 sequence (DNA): TGCAGTGCTATTCCTAGCGGTTACGAGCAGTACTTC.

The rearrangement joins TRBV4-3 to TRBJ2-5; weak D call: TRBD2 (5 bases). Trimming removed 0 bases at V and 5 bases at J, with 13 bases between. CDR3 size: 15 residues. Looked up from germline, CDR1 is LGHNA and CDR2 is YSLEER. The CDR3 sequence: CASSQDARSGETQYF. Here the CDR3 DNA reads TGCGCCAGCAGCCAAGATGCGCGGTCGGGGGAGACCCAGTACTTC.

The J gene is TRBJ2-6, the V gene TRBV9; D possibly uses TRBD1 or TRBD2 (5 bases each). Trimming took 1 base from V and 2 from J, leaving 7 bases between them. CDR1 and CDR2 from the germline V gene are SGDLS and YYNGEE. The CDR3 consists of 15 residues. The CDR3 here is CASSVQGAGANVLTF. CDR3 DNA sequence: TGTGCCAGCAGCGTACAGGGAGCTGGGGCCAACGTCCTGACTTTC.

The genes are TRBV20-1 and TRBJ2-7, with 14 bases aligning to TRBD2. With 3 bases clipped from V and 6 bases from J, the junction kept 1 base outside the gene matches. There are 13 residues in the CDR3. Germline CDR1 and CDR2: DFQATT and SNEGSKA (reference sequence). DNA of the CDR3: TGCAGTGCTAGTGGACTAGCGGGAGGCGAGCAGTACTTC. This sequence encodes CSASGLAGGEQYF.

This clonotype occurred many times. This chain's CDR3 is CASSVGDTGELFF. Written as DNA, the CDR3 is TGTGCCAGCAGTGTGGGGGACACCGGGGAGCTGTTTTTT. The chain links TRBV9 to TRBJ2-2; D might be TRBD1 or TRBD2, each matching 5 bases. Trimming pared 5 bases from V and 3 bases from J, leaving 8 bases between. This CDR3 has 13 amino acids. The germline CDR1 and CDR2 sequences are SGDLS and YYNGEE. The entire variable domain, with the rest obtained from reference TRBV9 and TRBJ2-2, is as follows: DSGVTQTPKHLITATGQRVTLRCSPRSGDLSVYWYQQSLDQGLQFLIQYYNGEERAKGNILERFSAQQFPDLHSELNLSSLELGDSALYFCASSVGDTGELFFGEGSRLTVL.

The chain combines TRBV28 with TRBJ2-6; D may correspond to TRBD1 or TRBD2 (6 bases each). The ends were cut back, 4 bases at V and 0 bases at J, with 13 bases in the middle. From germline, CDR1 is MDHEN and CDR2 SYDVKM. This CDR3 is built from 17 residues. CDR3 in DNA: TGTGCCAGCAGTTGGGGCGGGACATACTCTGGGGCCAACGTCCTGACTTTC. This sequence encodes CASSWGGTYSGANVLTF.

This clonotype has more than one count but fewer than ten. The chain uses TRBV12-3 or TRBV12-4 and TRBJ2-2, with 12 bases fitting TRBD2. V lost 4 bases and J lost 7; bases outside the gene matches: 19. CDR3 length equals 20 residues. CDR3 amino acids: CASSSFLPLAGGFNGGELFF. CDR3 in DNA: TGTGCCAGCAGTTCCTTCCTGCCGCTAGCGGGAGGGTTTAATGGCGGGGAGCTGTTTTTT.

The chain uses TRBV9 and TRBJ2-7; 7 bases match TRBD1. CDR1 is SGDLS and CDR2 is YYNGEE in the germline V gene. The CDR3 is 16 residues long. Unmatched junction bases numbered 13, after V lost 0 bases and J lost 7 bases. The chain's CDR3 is CASSVAGAGGQGEQYF. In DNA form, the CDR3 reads TGTGCCAGCAGCGTAGCCGGGGCAGGGGGTCAAGGGGAGCAGTACTTC.

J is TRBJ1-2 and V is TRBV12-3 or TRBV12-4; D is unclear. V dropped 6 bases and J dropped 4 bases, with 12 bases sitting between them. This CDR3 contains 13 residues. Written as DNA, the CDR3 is TGTGCCAGCAGCCCCAACCCTTCCTATGGCTACACCTTC. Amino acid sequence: CASSPNPSYGYTF.

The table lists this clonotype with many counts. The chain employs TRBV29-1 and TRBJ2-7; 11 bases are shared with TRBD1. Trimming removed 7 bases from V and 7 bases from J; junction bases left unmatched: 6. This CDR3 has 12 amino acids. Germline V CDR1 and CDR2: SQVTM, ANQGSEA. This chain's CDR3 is CSGGQGAREQYF. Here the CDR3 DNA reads TGCAGCGGCGGACAGGGGGCACGGGAGCAGTACTTC.

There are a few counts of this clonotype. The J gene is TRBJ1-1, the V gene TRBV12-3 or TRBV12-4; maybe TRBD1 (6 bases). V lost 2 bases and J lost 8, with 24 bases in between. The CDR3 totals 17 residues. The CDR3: CASSLPRQAPTRREAFF. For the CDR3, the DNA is TGTGCCAGCAGTTTACCCCGACAGGCACCCACCAGACGGGAAGCTTTCTTT.

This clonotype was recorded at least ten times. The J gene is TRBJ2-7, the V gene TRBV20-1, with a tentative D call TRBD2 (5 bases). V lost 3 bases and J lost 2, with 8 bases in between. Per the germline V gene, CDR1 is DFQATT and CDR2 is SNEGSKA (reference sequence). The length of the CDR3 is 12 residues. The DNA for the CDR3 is TGCAGTGCTAGGCCCGGGACCTACGAGCAGTACTTC. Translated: CSARPGTYEQYF.

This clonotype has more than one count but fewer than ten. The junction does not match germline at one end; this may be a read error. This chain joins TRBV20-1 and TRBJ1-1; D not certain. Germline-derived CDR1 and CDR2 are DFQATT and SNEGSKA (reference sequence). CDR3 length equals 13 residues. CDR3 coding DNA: TGCAGTGCCCGGAGAGGCGGGAACAGTGAAGCTTTCTTT. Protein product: CSARRGGNSEAFF.

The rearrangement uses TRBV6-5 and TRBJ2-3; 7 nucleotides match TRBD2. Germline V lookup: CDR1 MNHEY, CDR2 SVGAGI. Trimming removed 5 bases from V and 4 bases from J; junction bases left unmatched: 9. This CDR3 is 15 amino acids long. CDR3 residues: CASSHSKGRADTQYF. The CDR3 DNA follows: TGTGCCAGCAGTCACAGCAAGGGGAGGGCAGATACGCAGTATTTT.

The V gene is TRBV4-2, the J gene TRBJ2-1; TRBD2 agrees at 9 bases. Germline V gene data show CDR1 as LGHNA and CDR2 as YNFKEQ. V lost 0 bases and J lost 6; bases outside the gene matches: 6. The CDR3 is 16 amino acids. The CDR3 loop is CASSQEGLAGFNEQFF. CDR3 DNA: TGTGCCAGCAGCCAAGAAGGCCTAGCGGGGTTCAATGAGCAGTTCTTC.

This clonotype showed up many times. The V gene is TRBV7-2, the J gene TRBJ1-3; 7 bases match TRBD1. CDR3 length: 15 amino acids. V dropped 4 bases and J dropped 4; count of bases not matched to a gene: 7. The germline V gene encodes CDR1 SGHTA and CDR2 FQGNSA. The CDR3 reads CASSSNRGGGNTIYF. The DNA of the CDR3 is TGTGCCAGCAGCTCAAACAGGGGAGGGGGAAACACCATATATTTT.

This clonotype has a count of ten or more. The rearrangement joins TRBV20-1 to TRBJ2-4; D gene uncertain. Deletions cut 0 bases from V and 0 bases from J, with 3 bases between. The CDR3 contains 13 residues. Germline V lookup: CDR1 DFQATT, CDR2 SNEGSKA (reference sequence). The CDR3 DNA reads TGCAGTGCTAGAGAGGTAGCCAAAAACATTCAGTACTTC. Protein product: CSAREVAKNIQYF.

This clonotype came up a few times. In nucleotides, the CDR3 is TGTGCCAGCAGCCCTAGCGGGAGGCCAGGCAATGAGCAGTTCTTC. Translation: CASSPSGRPGNEQFF. The chain has TRBV12-3 or TRBV12-4 and TRBJ2-1, with 11 bases lining up with TRBD2. The junction had 7 bases not matched to a gene; V was cut back by 6 bases and J by 6 bases. CDR3 size: 15 residues.

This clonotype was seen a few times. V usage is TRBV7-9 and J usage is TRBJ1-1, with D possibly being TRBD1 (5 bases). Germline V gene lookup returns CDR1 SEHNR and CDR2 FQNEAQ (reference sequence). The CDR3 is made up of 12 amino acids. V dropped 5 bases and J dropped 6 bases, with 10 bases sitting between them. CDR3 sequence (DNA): TGTGCCAGCAGCAACAGGAAGCCTGAAGCTTTCTTT. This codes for CASSNRKPEAFF.

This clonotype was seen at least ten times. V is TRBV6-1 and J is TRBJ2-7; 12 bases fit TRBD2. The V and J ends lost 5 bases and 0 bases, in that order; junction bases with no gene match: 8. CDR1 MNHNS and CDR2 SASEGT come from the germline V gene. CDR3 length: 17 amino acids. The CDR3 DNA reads TGTGCCAGCAGTCCGGGACTAGCGGGTTACTCCTCCTACGAGCAGTACTTC. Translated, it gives CASSPGLAGYSSYEQYF.

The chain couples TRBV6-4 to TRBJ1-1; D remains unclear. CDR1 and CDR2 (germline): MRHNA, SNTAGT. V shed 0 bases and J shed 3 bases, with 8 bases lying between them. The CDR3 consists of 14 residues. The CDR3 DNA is TGTGCCAGCAGTGACTCGGTCGTTTACACTGAAGCTTTCTTT. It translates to CASSDSVVYTEAFF.

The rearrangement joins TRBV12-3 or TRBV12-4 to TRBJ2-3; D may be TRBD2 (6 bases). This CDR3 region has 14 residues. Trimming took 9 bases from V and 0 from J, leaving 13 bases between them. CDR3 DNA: TGTGCCAGTCTTATAACTAGCAGCACAGATACGCAGTATTTT. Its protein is CASLITSSTDTQYF.

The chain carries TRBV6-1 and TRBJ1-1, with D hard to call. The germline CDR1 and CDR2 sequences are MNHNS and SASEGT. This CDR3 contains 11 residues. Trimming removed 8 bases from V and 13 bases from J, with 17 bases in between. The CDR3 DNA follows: TGTGCCAGCCGTTCGTTCCAACGTATTTTCTTT. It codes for CASRSFQRIFF.

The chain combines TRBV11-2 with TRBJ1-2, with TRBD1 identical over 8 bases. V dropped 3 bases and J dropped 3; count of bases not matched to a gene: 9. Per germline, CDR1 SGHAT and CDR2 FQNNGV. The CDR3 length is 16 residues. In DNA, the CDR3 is TGTGCCAGCAGCTTTCGGCAGGGGGCCAAATACTATGGCTACACCTTC. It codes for CASSFRQGAKYYGYTF.

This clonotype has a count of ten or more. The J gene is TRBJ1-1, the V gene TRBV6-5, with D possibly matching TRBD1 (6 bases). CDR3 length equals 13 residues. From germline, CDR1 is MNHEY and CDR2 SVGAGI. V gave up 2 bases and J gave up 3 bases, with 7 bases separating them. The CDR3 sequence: CASSYGGYTEAFF. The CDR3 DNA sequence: TGTGCCAGCAGTTACGGGGGCTACACTGAAGCTTTCTTT.

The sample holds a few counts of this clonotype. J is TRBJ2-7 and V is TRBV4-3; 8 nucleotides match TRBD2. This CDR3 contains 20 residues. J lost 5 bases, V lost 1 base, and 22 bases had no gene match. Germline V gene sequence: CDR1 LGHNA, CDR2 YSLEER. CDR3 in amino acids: CASSQGGQLADAGFVHEQYF. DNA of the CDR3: TGCGCCAGCAGCCAAGGCGGTCAACTAGCGGATGCGGGTTTCGTCCACGAGCAGTACTTC.

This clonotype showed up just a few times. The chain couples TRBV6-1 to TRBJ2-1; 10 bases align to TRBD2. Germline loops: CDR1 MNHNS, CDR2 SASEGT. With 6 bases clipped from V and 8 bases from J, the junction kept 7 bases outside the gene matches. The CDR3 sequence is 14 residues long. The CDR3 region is CASRKREGYDEQFF. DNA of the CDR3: TGTGCCAGCAGAAAGCGGGAGGGCTATGATGAGCAGTTCTTC.

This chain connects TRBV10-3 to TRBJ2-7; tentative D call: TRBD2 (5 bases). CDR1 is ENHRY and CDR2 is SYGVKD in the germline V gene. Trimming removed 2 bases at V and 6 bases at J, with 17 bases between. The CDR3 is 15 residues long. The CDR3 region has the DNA TGTGCCATCAGTGAGGGAGGTAGGGTAGGTGGCGAGCAGTACTTC. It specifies CAISEGGRVGGEQYF.

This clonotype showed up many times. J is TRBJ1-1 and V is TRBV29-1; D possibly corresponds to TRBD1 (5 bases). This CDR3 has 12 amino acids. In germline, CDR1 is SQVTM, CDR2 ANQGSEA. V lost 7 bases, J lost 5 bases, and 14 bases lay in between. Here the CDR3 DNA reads TGCAGCGCAGACCCCGGGGGGACTGAAGCTTTCTTT. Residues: CSADPGGTEAFF.

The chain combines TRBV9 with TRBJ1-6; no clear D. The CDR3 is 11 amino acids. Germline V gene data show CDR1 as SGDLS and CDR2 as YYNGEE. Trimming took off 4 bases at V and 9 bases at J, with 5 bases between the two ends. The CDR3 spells CASSTPSPLHF. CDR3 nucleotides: TGTGCCAGCAGCACCCCTTCACCCCTCCACTTT. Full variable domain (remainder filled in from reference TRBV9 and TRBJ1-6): DSGVTQTPKHLITATGQRVTLRCSPRSGDLSVYWYQQSLDQGLQFLIQYYNGEERAKGNILERFSAQQFPDLHSELNLSSLELGDSALYFCASSTPSPLHFGNGTRLTVT.

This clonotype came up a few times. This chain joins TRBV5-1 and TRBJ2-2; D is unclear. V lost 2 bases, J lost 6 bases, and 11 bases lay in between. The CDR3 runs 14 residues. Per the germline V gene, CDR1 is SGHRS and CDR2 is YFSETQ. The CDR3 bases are TGCGCCAGCAGCTTTGGTTTATTACCCGGGGAGCTGTTTTTT. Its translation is CASSFGLLPGELFF.